The table lists the clone carrying this T cell receptor (beta chain) with many counts. The length of the CDR3 is 15 residues. Germline CDR1 and CDR2: SNHLY and FYNNEI. Deletions cut 0 bases from V and 1 base from J, with 9 bases between. This record comes from a study of identical twins. MiXCR, run by TCRdb on the 5' RACE reads, gives a single entry per CDR3 protein. The sample records 150,000 or so distinct CDR3 sequences, around 3.4% being singletons. The sequenced sample was memory T cells sorted from blood. This sequence was found in a young man in good health. The rearrangement uses TRBV2 and TRBJ1-2; possibly TRBD1 for D (5 bases). CDR3 nucleotides: TGTGCCAGCAGTGAAGCTCCAGGGCGTAACTATGGCTACACCTTC. Its translation: CASSEAPGRNYGYTF.